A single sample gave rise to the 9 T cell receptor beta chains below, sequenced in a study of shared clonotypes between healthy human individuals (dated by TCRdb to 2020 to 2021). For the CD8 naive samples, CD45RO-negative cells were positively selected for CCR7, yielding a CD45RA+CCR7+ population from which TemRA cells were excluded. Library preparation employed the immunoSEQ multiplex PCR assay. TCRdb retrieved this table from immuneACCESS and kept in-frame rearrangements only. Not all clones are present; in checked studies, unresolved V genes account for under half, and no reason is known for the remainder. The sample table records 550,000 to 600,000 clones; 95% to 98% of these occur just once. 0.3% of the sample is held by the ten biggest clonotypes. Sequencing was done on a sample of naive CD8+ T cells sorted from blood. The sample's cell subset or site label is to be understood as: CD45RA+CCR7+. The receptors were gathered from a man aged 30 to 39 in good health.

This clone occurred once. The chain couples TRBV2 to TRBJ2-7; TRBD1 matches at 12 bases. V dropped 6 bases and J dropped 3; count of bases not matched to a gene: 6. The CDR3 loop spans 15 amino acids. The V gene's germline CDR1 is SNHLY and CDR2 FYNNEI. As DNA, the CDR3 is TGTGCCAGCAGCCCCCGGGACAGGGGGCACTACGAGCAGTACTTC. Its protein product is CASSPRDRGHYEQYF. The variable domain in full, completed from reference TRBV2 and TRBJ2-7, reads EPEVTQTPSHQVTQMGQEVILRCVPISNHLYFYWYRQILGQKVEFLVSFYNNEISEKSEIFDDQFSVERPDGSNFTLKIRSTKLEDSAMYFCASSPRDRGHYEQYFGPGTRLTVT.

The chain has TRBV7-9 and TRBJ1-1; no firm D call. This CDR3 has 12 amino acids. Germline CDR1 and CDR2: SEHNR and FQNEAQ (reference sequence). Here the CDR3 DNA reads TGTGCGTCTCATGGGTCCTCCGCTGAAGCTTTCTTT. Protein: CASHGSSAEAFF.

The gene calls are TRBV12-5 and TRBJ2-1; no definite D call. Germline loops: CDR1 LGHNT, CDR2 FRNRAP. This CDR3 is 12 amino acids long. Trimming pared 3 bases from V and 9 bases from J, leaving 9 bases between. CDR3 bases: TGTGCTAGTGGTTTAGATACGGGTGAGCAGTTCTTC. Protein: CASGLDTGEQFF.

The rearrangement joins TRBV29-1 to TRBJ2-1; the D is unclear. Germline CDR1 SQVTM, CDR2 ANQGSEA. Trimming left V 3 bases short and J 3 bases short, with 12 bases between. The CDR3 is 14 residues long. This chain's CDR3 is CSVDPENYYNEQFF. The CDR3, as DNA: TGCAGCGTTGACCCGGAGAACTACTACAATGAGCAGTTCTTC.

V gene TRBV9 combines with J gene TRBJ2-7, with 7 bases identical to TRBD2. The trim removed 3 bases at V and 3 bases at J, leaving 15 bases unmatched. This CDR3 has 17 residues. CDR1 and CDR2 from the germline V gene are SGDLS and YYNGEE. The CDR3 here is CASSEAAYSAGFYEQYF. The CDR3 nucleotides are TGTGCCAGCAGCGAGGCGGCCTACTCAGCGGGGTTCTACGAGCAGTACTTC.

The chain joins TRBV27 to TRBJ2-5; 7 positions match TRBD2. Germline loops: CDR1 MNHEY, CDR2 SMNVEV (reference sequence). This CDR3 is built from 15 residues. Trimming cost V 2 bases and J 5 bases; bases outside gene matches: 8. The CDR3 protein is CASSLGGRSVETQYF. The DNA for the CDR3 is TGTGCCAGCAGTTTAGGCGGGAGAAGCGTTGAGACCCAGTACTTC.

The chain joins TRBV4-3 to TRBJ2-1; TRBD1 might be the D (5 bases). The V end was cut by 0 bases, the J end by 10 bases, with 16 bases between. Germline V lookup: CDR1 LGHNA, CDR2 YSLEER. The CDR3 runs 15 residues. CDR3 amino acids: CASSQDQGRAREQFF. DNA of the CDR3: TGCGCCAGCAGCCAAGATCAGGGAAGGGCCCGGGAGCAGTTCTTC.

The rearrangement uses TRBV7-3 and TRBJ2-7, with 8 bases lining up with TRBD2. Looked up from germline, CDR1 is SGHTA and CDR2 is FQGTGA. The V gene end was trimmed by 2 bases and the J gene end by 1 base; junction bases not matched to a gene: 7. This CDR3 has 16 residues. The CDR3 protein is CASSLFRLASSYEQYF. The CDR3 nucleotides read TGTGCCAGCAGCTTATTCCGACTAGCGAGTTCCTACGAGCAGTACTTC. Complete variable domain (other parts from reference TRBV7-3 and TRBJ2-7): GAGVSQTPSNKVTEKGKYVELRCDPISGHTALYWYRQSLGQGPEFLIYFQGTGAADDSGLPNDRFFAVRPEGSVSTLKIQRTERGDSAVYLCASSLFRLASSYEQYFGPGTRLTVT.

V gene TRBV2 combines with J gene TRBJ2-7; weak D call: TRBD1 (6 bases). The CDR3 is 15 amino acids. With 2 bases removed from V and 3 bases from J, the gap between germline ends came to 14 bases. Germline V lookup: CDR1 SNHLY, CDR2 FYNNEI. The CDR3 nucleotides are TGTGCCAGCAGTGAACTCGTCAGGGGCCTCTACGAGCAGTACTTC. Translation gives CASSELVRGLYEQYF.